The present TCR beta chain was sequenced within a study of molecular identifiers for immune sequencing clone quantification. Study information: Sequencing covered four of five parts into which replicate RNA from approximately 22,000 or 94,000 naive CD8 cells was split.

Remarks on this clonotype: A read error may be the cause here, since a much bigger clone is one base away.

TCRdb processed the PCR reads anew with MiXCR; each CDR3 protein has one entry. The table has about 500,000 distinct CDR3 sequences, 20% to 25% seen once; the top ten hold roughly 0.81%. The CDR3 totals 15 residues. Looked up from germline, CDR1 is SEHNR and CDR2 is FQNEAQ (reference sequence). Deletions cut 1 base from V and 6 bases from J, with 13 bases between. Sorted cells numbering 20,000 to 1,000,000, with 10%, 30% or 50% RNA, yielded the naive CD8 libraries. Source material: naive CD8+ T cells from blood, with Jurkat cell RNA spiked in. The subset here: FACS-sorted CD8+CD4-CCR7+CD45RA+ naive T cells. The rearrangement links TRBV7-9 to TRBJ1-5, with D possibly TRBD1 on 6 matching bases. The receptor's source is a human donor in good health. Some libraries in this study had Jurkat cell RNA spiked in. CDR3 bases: TGTGCCAGCAGCTTAGACGGGGGGGGCGGTCAGCCCCAGCATTTT. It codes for CASSLDGGGGQPQHF.